The 15 T cell receptor beta chains below were found in one sample sequenced in a study of blood T cells in healthy people across ages. A sample-barcoded 5' primer and a J-beta primer mix were used in a second PCR of about 7 to 12 cycles. A single record per CDR3 protein comes from TCRdb applying MiXCR to the 5' RACE reads. The table shows about 620,000 distinct CDR3 sequences, with approximately 52% occurring only once. What was sequenced was blood. The receptor source for this set is a woman aged 80 or over in good health.

This clonotype was observed many times. CDR3 nucleotide sequence: TGCAGCGTTGAGGACAGGGCACAGGGCTATGGCTACACCTTC. Translating it yields CSVEDRAQGYGYTF. This chain uses TRBV29-1 with TRBJ1-2; 8 nucleotides agree with TRBD1. With V trimmed by 3 bases and J by 4 bases, 7 bases remained unmatched. Looked up from germline, CDR1 is SQVTM and CDR2 is ANQGSEA. The CDR3 has 14 residues.

The rearrangement uses TRBV10-3 and TRBJ1-1; 7 nucleotides agree with TRBD1. After removal of 8 bases from V and 1 base from J, the junction contained 7 bases not matched to a gene. The V gene's germline CDR1 is ENHRY and CDR2 SYGVKD. This CDR3 region has 14 residues. The CDR3 coding sequence is TGTGCCATCGGAACAGGGGATGGGAACACTGAAGCTTTCTTT. It specifies CAIGTGDGNTEAFF.

CDR3: CASSRELSAGELSVYEQYF. CDR3 in DNA: TGTGCCAGCAGCAGAGAATTAAGTGCGGGGGAACTCTCCGTCTACGAGCAGTACTTC. The rearrangement joins TRBV21-1 to TRBJ2-7; the tabulated D call, TRBD1, remains unverified against the DNA. TRBV21-1 is tagged as a pseudogene. The CDR3 runs 19 residues.

The chain has TRBV29-1 and TRBJ2-1; TRBD2 matches at 7 bases. Germline assignment: CDR1 SQVTM and CDR2 ANQGSEA. V lost 7 bases and J lost 10; bases outside the gene matches: 19. CDR3 size: 15 residues. The CDR3 protein is CSAVKGPAGRGEQFF. CDR3 nucleotides: TGCAGCGCGGTTAAAGGACCAGCGGGGAGGGGCGAGCAGTTCTTC.

Note on this clonotype: It is likely a read error, because the conserved phenylalanine at the end of the CDR3 is missing. V is TRBV6-1 and J is TRBJ2-3; TRBD2 agrees at 13 bases. From germline, CDR1 is MNHNS and CDR2 SASEGT. This CDR3 comprises 18 residues. J lost 2 bases, V lost 6 bases, and 11 bases had no gene match. The CDR3 DNA is TGTGCCAGCAGGAAATTAAGACTAGCGGGGGGTCTCACAGATACGCAGTATTTG. It translates to CASRKLRLAGGLTDTQYL.

The chain is built from TRBV7-9 and TRBJ2-3, with D perhaps matching TRBD2 (7 bases). CDR1 is SEHNR, CDR2 FQNEAQ, per germline (reference sequence). The length of the CDR3 is 16 residues. With 1 base removed from V and 3 bases from J, the gap between germline ends came to 14 bases. The CDR3: CASSLGGGKGTDTQYF. For the CDR3, the DNA is TGTGCCAGCAGCTTAGGCGGGGGCAAGGGAACAGATACGCAGTATTTT.

Concerning this clonotype itself: This could be a read error, since a much larger clone is one nucleotide away. This chain connects TRBV12-3 or TRBV12-4 to TRBJ2-1; D gene unclear. CDR3 length: 12 residues. The CDR3 DNA follows: TGTGCCGTCCAAAGATCCTACAATGAGCGGTTCTTC. This gives the protein CAVQRSYNERFF.

Note on this clonotype: A much larger clonotype is one base distant, so this may be a read error. This chain uses TRBV7-2 with TRBJ2-3, with a tentative D call TRBD2 (7 bases). CDR3 length: 15 residues. The germline V and J ends were trimmed by 5 bases and 4 bases, with 16 bases remaining between them. Per the germline V gene, CDR1 is SGHTA and CDR2 is FQGNSA. This chain's CDR3 is CASSPLGGGADTQYF. CDR3 DNA: TGTGCCAGCAGCCCCCTTGGCGGGGGCGCAGATACGCAGTATTTT.

This chain links TRBV27 with TRBJ2-7, with D perhaps given as TRBD1 or TRBD2 (6 bases each). Trimming removed 5 bases at V and 6 bases at J, with 17 bases between. The CDR3 covers 14 residues. The V gene's germline CDR1 is MNHEY and CDR2 SMNVEV (reference sequence). CDR3 bases: TGTGCCAGCAGTCTCACGGGGGCGCGAGGCGAGCAGTACTTC. Residues: CASSLTGARGEQYF.

The chain links TRBV20-1 to TRBJ1-1; no clear D. This CDR3 has 13 amino acids. Per germline, CDR1 DFQATT and CDR2 SNEGSKA (reference sequence). The ends were cut back, 1 base at V and 1 base at J, with 7 bases in the middle. CDR3 region: CSARVHRNTEAFF. CDR3 DNA: TGCAGTGCTAGAGTCCACCGGAACACTGAAGCTTTCTTT.

This clonotype showed up many times. The J gene is TRBJ2-3, the V gene TRBV7-2, with 8 bases identical to TRBD2. Trimming took 5 bases from V and 5 from J; bases not matched to a gene: 12. CDR3 length: 16 amino acids. Germline CDR1 and CDR2: SGHTA and FQGNSA. The CDR3 loop is CASSLNAGTSGDTQYF. The CDR3 DNA is TGTGCCAGCAGCCTAAATGCCGGGACTAGTGGAGATACGCAGTATTTT.

The chain links TRBV29-1 to TRBJ2-3; possibly TRBD1 for D (5 bases). V was pared by 4 bases and J by 0 bases, with 11 bases between. The CDR3 consists of 14 residues. Per germline, CDR1 SQVTM and CDR2 ANQGSEA. The DNA for the CDR3 is TGCAGCGTTGGGGGCGGAACTAGCACAGATACGCAGTATTTT. Its protein product is CSVGGGTSTDTQYF.

This clonotype has ten or more counts. V gene TRBV5-1 combines with J gene TRBJ2-7, with D possibly TRBD2 on 6 matching bases. V was clipped by 7 bases and J by 3 bases, with 14 bases between them. This CDR3 is built from 13 residues. From germline, CDR1 is SGHRS and CDR2 YFSETQ. The CDR3 DNA reads TGCGCCAGCGCACCAGCGGGTATCTACGAGCAGTACTTC. Translation gives CASAPAGIYEQYF.

This clonotype was seen more than once but under ten times. V gene TRBV4-1 combines with J gene TRBJ2-3; no clear D. CDR3 length: 16 residues. Germline CDR1 is MGHRA and CDR2 is YSYEKL. Trimming removed 2 bases at V and 6 bases at J, with 18 bases between. CDR3 loop: CASSQLPMFPRDTQYF. For the CDR3, the DNA is TGCGCCAGCAGCCAACTGCCCATGTTCCCACGGGATACGCAGTATTTT.

This chain connects TRBV5-1 to TRBJ2-7; 14 bases are shared with TRBD2. Germline V CDR1 and CDR2: SGHRS, YFSETQ. V lost 2 bases, J lost 1 base, and 8 bases stayed unmatched. The CDR3 spans 18 residues. In DNA form, the CDR3 reads TGCGCCAGCAGCTTTGGAAGGACTAGCGGGGGGAATTCCTACGAGCAGTACTTC. This gives the protein CASSFGRTSGGNSYEQYF.